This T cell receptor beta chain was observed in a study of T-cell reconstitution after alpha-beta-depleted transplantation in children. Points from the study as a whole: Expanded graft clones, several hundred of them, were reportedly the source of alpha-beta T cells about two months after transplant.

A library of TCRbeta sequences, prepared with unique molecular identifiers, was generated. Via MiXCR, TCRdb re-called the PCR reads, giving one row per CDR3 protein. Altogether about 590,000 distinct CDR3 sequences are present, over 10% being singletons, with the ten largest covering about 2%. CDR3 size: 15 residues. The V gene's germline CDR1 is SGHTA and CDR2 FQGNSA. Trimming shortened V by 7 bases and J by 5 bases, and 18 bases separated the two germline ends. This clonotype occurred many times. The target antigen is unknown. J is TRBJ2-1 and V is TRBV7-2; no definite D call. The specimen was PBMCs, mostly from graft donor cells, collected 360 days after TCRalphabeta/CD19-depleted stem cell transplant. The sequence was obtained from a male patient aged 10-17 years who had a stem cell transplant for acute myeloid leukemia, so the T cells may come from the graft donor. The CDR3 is CASIPAAWVNNEQFF. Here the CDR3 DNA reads TGTGCCAGCATCCCCGCGGCGTGGGTCAACAATGAGCAGTTCTTC.